Listed below are T cell receptor beta chains from one sample, sequenced in a study of glioma-infiltrating T cells. TCRdb reprocessed the multiplex PCR reads with MiXCR, giving one entry per CDR3 protein. Of some 130,000 distinct CDR3 sequences in the sample, 20% to 25% were seen once. Sequenced: glioma tissue, nonneoplastic brain tissue, or PBMCs (not recorded which). All receptors come from a human donor with low-grade glioma or glioblastoma, undergoing nonglioma brain surgery, or in good health (not recorded which). The CDR3 runs from the conserved cysteine through the conserved F or W. A D gene is named only where the DNA matches it firmly. Rows give clone size only sometimes, using once, few, many, or a class for an expanded clone.

clone_size j_call v_call d_call cdr3_nt cdr3_aa
. TRBJ1-1 TRBV9 . TGTGCCAGCAGCGTAGTCTCCAGGGGGAACACTGAAGCTTTCTTT CASSVVSRGNTEAFF
. TRBJ1-1 TRBV29-1 . TGCAGCGCTGGCCAGGATGCAAGGAACACTGAAGCTTTCTTT CSAGQDARNTEAFF
many TRBJ2-3 TRBV20-1 . TGCAGTGCTCCCCTCTATACGCAGTATTTT CSAPLYTQYF
. TRBJ2-3 TRBV6-2/TRBV6-3 TRBD1 TGTGCCAGCAGTTCCGACAGGGGGAGGTCAGATACGCAGTATTTT CASSSDRGRSDTQYF
. TRBJ2-3 TRBV4-1 TRBD2 TGCGCCAGCAGCGGGCTAGCGGGTGCAGATACGCAGTATTTT CASSGLAGADTQYF
. TRBJ2-1 TRBV20-1 . TGCAGTGCTAGTATAAGGGGGGCAGGAAATGAGCAGTTCTTC CSASIRGAGNEQFF
. TRBJ2-4 TRBV3-1 . TGTGCCAGCAGCCAAGCGGTCGGGGTGGCCAAAAACATTCAGTACTTC CASSQAVGVAKNIQYF
many TRBJ2-5 TRBV28 . TGTGCCAGCAGTCTCCTCGTGGGGACCCAAGAGACCCAGTACTTC CASSLLVGTQETQYF
. TRBJ2-5 TRBV29-1 . TGCAGCGTTGCTACCCAGGGGAGGAAACAGACCCAGTACTTC CSVATQGRKQTQYF
few TRBJ1-1 TRBV4-1 . TGCGCCAGCAGCCAAGATGGATCTCGGGGGCCGAACACTGAAGCTTTCTTT CASSQDGSRGPNTEAFF
. TRBJ2-2 TRBV20-1 . TGCAGTGCTCAGGACCCTAGCGTCGGGGAGCTGTTTTTT CSAQDPSVGELFF
few TRBJ1-5 TRBV4-1 . TGCGCCAGCAGCCAACCCGGGGTAGGGGGGAACAATCAGCCCCAGCATTTT CASSQPGVGGNNQPQHF
many TRBJ2-3 TRBV28 . TGTGCCAGCAGTTTGTCGGGGAGGACAGATACGCAGTATTTT CASSLSGRTDTQYF
few TRBJ1-1 TRBV4-2 . TGTGCCAGCAGCCAAGAGATGGCTATGAACACTAAAGCTTTCTTT CASSQEMAMNTKAFF
. TRBJ2-2 TRBV19 TRBD1 TGTGCCAGTAGTACGCACAGGGGGCGAATCACCGGGGAGCTGTTTTTT CASSTHRGRITGELFF
few TRBJ1-1 TRBV5-1 . TGCGCCAGCAGCTTGGCTATAGAGGGCACTGAAGCTTTCTTT CASSLAIEGTEAFF
many TRBJ1-1 TRBV6-1 . TGTGCCACGTACAGGGCGAACACTGAAGCTTTCTTT CATYRANTEAFF
. TRBJ1-1 TRBV6-1 TRBD1 TGTGCCAGCAGCCCCGGGACAGGGGCGAACACTGAAGCTTTCTTT CASSPGTGANTEAFF
many TRBJ1-6 TRBV27 . TGTGCCAGCAGTTTCCGTTACTATAATTCACCCCTCCACTTT CASSFRYYNSPLHF
. TRBJ1-1 TRBV4-1 . TGCGCCAGCAGCCCCAAGTTGGGACACCTGAACACTGAAGCTTTCTTT CASSPKLGHLNTEAFF
few TRBJ2-3 TRBV15 TRBD2 TGTGCCGCCAGCGGCTCCCTAGCGGGGGGTCGAGATACGCAGTATTTT CAASGSLAGGRDTQYF
many TRBJ2-3 TRBV6-1 TRBD1 TGTGCCAGCAGCTTCCAGACAGGGGGCGTAGGAGATACGCAGTATTTT CASSFQTGGVGDTQYF